Following are 6 T cell receptor beta chains from one sample sequenced in a study of control samples from healthy donors and cancer patients. Assay used: immunoSEQ multiplex PCR; TCRdb lists only in-frame clones, some missing. Among 100,000 to 150,000 clones listed, around 87% were seen once. Sequences were obtained from blood. The source is a man aged 55 to 70 in good health.

The gene calls are TRBV19 and TRBJ1-1, with D possibly TRBD1 on 5 matching bases. The CDR3 is 14 residues long. Between the trimmed V and J ends, which lost 3 bases and 4 bases, there was a span of 12 bases. Germline-derived CDR1 and CDR2 are LNHDA and SQIVND (reference sequence). The CDR3 region is CASSMRGTGTEAFF. The CDR3 DNA sequence: TGTGCCAGTAGTATGAGAGGGACCGGCACTGAAGCTTTCTTT.

This clone was detected only once. CDR3 loop: CASSPLQRNHEQYF. CDR3 DNA sequence: TGTGCCAGCTCACCACTTCAGAGAAACCACGAGCAGTACTTC. The chain is built from TRBV18 and TRBJ2-7; D is unclear. Per germline, CDR1 KGHSH and CDR2 LQKENI. The CDR3 loop spans 14 amino acids. Trimming shortened V by 1 base and J by 5 bases, and 12 bases separated the two germline ends.

The chain is built from TRBV10-1 and TRBJ1-2, with 10 bases fitting TRBD1. CDR1 WNHNN and CDR2 SYGVQD come from the germline V gene (reference sequence). The CDR3 runs 15 residues. V lost 3 bases to trimming and J lost 7 bases; unmatched junction nucleotides: 8. The CDR3 here is CASSEAGTGVSGYTF. DNA of the CDR3: TGCGCCAGCAGTGAAGCTGGGACAGGGGTTAGTGGCTACACCTTC.

The chain combines TRBV21-1 with TRBJ1-6; the table's D call, TRBD1, was not checked against the DNA. TRBV21-1 is annotated as a pseudogene. The CDR3 sequence is 17 residues long. CDR3 protein: CASSVRTESSYNSPLHF. In DNA, the CDR3 is TGTGCCAGCAGCGTCCGAACAGAGAGCTCCTATAATTCACCCCTCCACTTT.

The chain uses TRBV10-3 and TRBJ2-2, with TRBD1 matching over 7 bases. CDR1 and CDR2 from the germline V gene are ENHRY and SYGVKD. V shed 0 bases, J shed 1 base, and the junction held 17 bases outside the gene matches. There are 21 residues in the CDR3. CDR3 residues: CAISESGLDLGTALNTGELFF. CDR3 sequence (DNA): TGTGCCATCAGTGAGTCTGGGCTAGACTTGGGGACAGCCCTGAACACCGGGGAGCTGTTTTTT.

The V and J genes are TRBV19 and TRBJ1-2; 10 positions agree with TRBD1. Trimming removed 4 bases from V and 4 bases from J; junction bases left unmatched: 9. This CDR3 has 16 residues. Germline V lookup: CDR1 LNHDA, CDR2 SQIVND (reference sequence). The CDR3 DNA reads TGTGCCAGTAGTACCACCGGGACAGGGGTATTCTATGGCTACACCTTC. Residues: CASSTTGTGVFYGYTF.